This TCR beta chain was captured by sequencing in a study of blood T cell repertoires in COVID-19. About the research overall: The samples span acute and convalescent COVID-19 from the United States, Italy and Spain. From T cells, B-cell-depleted T cells, or PBMCs came the material, which was cDNA or gDNA.

CDR1 is SGHRS and CDR2 is YFSETQ in the germline V gene. The CDR3 totals 14 residues. Unmatched junction bases numbered 6, after V lost 8 bases and J lost 2 bases. As regards this clone: Other DNA sequences of this sample code for an identical CDR3.

Authors' data handling: Estimated nucleated cell counts came from reference gene primer amplification. Method: immunoSEQ multiplex PCR; TCRdb's copy keeps in-frame clones and lacks some. V, J and clone size derive from that table, while D and trimming were established from the DNA sequence. This table holds about 250,000 clones, about 86% found once. This clonotype originated in an elderly man with acute or convalescent COVID-19. Sequenced sample: peripheral blood. The genes are TRBV5-1 and TRBJ2-7, with 11 positions matching TRBD1. Written as DNA, the CDR3 is TGCGCCAGTTCACGGGGACAGGGGGCCTACGAGCAGTACTTC. It translates to CASSRGQGAYEQYF.